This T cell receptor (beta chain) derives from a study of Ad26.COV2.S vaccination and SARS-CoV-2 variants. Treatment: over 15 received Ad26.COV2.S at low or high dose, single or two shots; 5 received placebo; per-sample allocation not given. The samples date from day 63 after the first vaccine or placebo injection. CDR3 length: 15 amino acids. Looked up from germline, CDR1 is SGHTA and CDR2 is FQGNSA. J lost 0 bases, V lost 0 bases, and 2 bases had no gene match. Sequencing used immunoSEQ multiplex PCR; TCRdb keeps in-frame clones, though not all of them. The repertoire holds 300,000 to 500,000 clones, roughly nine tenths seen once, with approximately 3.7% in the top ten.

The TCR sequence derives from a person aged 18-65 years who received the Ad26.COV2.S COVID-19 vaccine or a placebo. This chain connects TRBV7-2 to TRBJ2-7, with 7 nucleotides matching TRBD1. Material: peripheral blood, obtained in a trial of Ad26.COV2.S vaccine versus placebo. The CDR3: CASSLAGTDSYEQYF. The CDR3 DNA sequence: TGTGCCAGCAGCTTAGCAGGGACAGACTCCTACGAGCAGTACTTC. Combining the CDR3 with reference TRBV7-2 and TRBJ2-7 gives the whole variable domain GAGVSQSPSNKVTEKGKDVELRCDPISGHTALYWYRQSLGQGLEFLIYFQGNSAPDKSGLPSDRFSAERTGGSVSTLTIQRTQQEDSAVYLCASSLAGTDSYEQYFGPGTRLTVT.